One and the same sample provided the 26 T cell receptor beta chains below, sequenced in a study of shared clonotypes between healthy human individuals. TCRdb's table, derived via immunoSEQ multiplex PCR, lists solely in-frame clones and lacks some. The table records more than 550,000 clones, about nine tenths of them present only once. The sample consisted of memory CD8+ T cells from PBMCs. Subset: CD45RO+ cells pooled with CCR7-negative TemRA cells. These receptors came from a man between 18 and 35 years old in good health. Some clones in this sample may be carry-over from other donors' samples.

The chain employs TRBV7-9 and TRBJ2-7, with D perhaps matching TRBD2 (6 bases). V was shortened by 2 bases and J by 3 bases, with 20 bases between the two germline ends. Germline CDR1 reads SEHNR; CDR2 reads FQNEAQ (reference sequence). The CDR3 loop spans 17 amino acids. The CDR3 here is CASSLPQAGRSLYEQYF. The CDR3 DNA is TGTGCCAGCAGCTTACCTCAAGCGGGTAGGTCCCTCTACGAGCAGTACTTC.

The CDR3 spells CASLGTRDTGELFF. The CDR3 DNA reads TGTGCCAGCCTCGGGACAAGGGACACCGGGGAGCTGTTTTTT. The chain links TRBV2 to TRBJ2-2; tentative D call: TRBD1 (6 bases). CDR1 and CDR2 from the germline V gene are SNHLY and FYNNEI. Trimming left V 8 bases short and J 3 bases short, with 13 bases between. The CDR3 spans 14 residues.

The chain joins TRBV19 to TRBJ2-3; D assignment may be TRBD1 or TRBD2 (6 bases each). The CDR3 sequence is 13 residues long. The germline CDR1 and CDR2 sequences are LNHDA and SQIVND (reference sequence). V was clipped by 5 bases and J by 4 bases, with 10 bases between them. In DNA, the CDR3 is TGTGCCAGTAGTCGGGGGCGGGCAGATACGCAGTATTTT. Protein sequence: CASSRGRADTQYF.

A remark on this clone: Within the sample, other DNA sequences also encode this same CDR3. The chain employs TRBV11-2 and TRBJ1-1; TRBD1 aligns across 7 bases. The CDR3 runs to 14 residues. CDR1 and CDR2 from the germline V gene are SGHAT and FQNNGV. V trimming: 1 base; J trimming: 5 bases; junction bases outside the gene matches: 4. In DNA form, the CDR3 reads TGTGCCAGCAGCTTAGGGAACAGGGGTACTGAAGCTTTCTTT. This codes for CASSLGNRGTEAFF. The full variable domain, completed using reference TRBV11-2 and TRBJ1-1, is EAGVAQSPRYKIIEKRQSVAFWCNPISGHATLYWYQQILGQGPKLLIQFQNNGVVDDSQLPKDRFSAERLKGVDSTLKIQPAKLEDSAVYLCASSLGNRGTEAFFGQGTRLTVV.

The V gene is TRBV28, the J gene TRBJ1-1; possible D gene TRBD1, 5 bases. With 8 bases removed from V and 4 bases from J, the gap between germline ends came to 14 bases. The CDR3 loop spans 13 amino acids. Germline CDR1 and CDR2: MDHEN and SYDVKM. CDR3: CASGAGRTTEAFF. In DNA, the CDR3 is TGTGCCAGCGGCGCGGGGCGGACCACTGAAGCTTTCTTT.

This clone turned up a few times. The same CDR3 also results from other DNA sequences found in this sample. The chain employs TRBV29-1 and TRBJ1-1; tentative D call: TRBD1 (6 bases). This CDR3 region has 13 residues. Trimming removed 6 bases from V and 0 bases from J, with 11 bases in between. Germline V lookup: CDR1 SQVTM, CDR2 ANQGSEA. Here the CDR3 reads CSVATGMNTEAFF. For the CDR3, the DNA is TGCAGCGTGGCGACAGGAATGAACACTGAAGCTTTCTTT. Variable domain in full (rest from reference TRBV29-1 and TRBJ1-1): SAVISQKPSRDICQRGTSLTIQCQVDSQVTMMFWYRQQPGQSLTLIATANQGSEATYESGFVIDKFPISRPNLTFSTLTVSNMSPEDSSIYLCSVATGMNTEAFFGQGTRLTVV.

This chain joins TRBV7-3 and TRBJ2-1; 7 nucleotides match TRBD2. The CDR3 runs 18 residues. The trim removed 5 bases at V and 5 bases at J, leaving 18 bases unmatched. Germline CDR1 SGHTA, CDR2 FQGTGA. CDR3 residues: CASSNRSPIRAGHNEQFF. The CDR3 DNA reads as TGTGCCAGCAGCAACCGGAGCCCCATACGAGCGGGACACAATGAGCAGTTCTTC. Complete variable domain (other parts from reference TRBV7-3 and TRBJ2-1): GAGVSQTPSNKVTEKGKYVELRCDPISGHTALYWYRQSLGQGPEFLIYFQGTGAADDSGLPNDRFFAVRPEGSVSTLKIQRTERGDSAVYLCASSNRSPIRAGHNEQFFGPGTRLTVL.

This clone came up once. The gene calls are TRBV6-5 and TRBJ2-1; TRBD2 agrees at 9 bases. The ends lost 3 bases at V and 6 bases at J; junction bases unmatched: 9. The CDR3 extends over 16 amino acids. Germline V CDR1 and CDR2: MNHEY, SVGAGI. The CDR3 spells CASSYRSGRPLNEQFF. CDR3 DNA sequence: TGTGCCAGCAGTTATCGAAGCGGGAGGCCCCTCAATGAGCAGTTCTTC.

J is TRBJ2-7 and V is TRBV4-1; no clear D gene. This CDR3 region has 14 residues. The V and J ends lost 3 bases and 6 bases respectively, with 15 bases between them. Germline CDR1 and CDR2: MGHRA and YSYEKL. CDR3 coding DNA: TGCGCCAGCAGCCAGTTTTCTGGGCTCGGCGAGCAGTACTTC. Protein product: CASSQFSGLGEQYF.

The rearrangement joins TRBV7-9 to TRBJ2-5, with no clear D. Deletions cut 7 bases from V and 1 base from J, with 25 bases between. There are 18 residues in the CDR3. Germline CDR1 reads SEHNR; CDR2 reads FQNEAQ (reference sequence). The CDR3 loop is CASIKDGKKTATQETQYF. The CDR3 DNA follows: TGTGCCAGCATAAAAGACGGCAAAAAAACAGCGACCCAAGAGACCCAGTACTTC.

The chain carries TRBV28 and TRBJ2-5; no firm D call. V lost 6 bases and J lost 5, with 16 bases in between. The CDR3 consists of 14 residues. Germline V gives CDR1 MDHEN, CDR2 SYDVKM. In nucleotides, the CDR3 is TGTGCCAGCAGCCTTGACATGGGCAGGGAGACCCAGTACTTC. Translated: CASSLDMGRETQYF.

On this clone: Other DNA sequences in this sample translate to the same CDR3. The V call is TRBV19, the J call TRBJ2-1; 10 bases fit TRBD2. Trimming took 6 bases from V and 4 from J; bases not matched to a gene: 6. The CDR3 is made up of 15 amino acids. Germline V gene lookup returns CDR1 LNHDA and CDR2 SQIVND (reference sequence). CDR3 DNA: TGTGCCAGTAGGCCGGGACTAGCGTCTTACAATGAGCAGTTCTTC. Protein sequence: CASRPGLASYNEQFF.

The chain has TRBV4-1 and TRBJ1-4, with D possibly being TRBD1 (6 bases). In germline, CDR1 is MGHRA, CDR2 YSYEKL. The CDR3 runs 15 residues. V gave up 5 bases and J gave up 4 bases, with 14 bases separating them. CDR3 protein: CASSARDTLNEKLFF. The CDR3 DNA sequence: TGCGCCAGCAGCGCCCGGGACACCCTTAATGAAAAACTGTTTTTT.

This rearrangement joins TRBV27 to TRBJ2-3, with 11 bases that match TRBD2. Germline V gene lookup returns CDR1 MNHEY and CDR2 SMNVEV (reference sequence). The V segment lost 5 bases and the J segment 0 bases; nucleotides outside the gene matches: 4. The CDR3 is 16 amino acids. CDR3 DNA sequence: TGTGCCAGCAGTCCCCGGACTAGCGGGAGCACAGATACGCAGTATTTT. Translation: CASSPRTSGSTDTQYF.

The chain couples TRBV6-1 to TRBJ1-1, with a weak D call TRBD1 (6 bases). CDR3 length equals 16 residues. Germline CDR1 MNHNS, CDR2 SASEGT. V was pared by 2 bases and J by 2 bases, with 15 bases between. The CDR3 nucleotides read TGTGCCAGCAGTGAATGGTCGGGGGCGCGTAACACTGAAGCTTTCTTT. Translated: CASSEWSGARNTEAFF.

The count of this clone is one. The chain uses TRBV29-1 and TRBJ2-4; possible D gene TRBD1, 5 bases. CDR3 length: 13 residues. Trimming removed 6 bases from V and 0 bases from J, with 9 bases in between. Looked up from germline, CDR1 is SQVTM and CDR2 is ANQGSEA. CDR3 in DNA: TGCAGCGTCTCCAGGGTAGCCAAAAACATTCAGTACTTC. Amino acid sequence: CSVSRVAKNIQYF. Drawing the rest from reference TRBV29-1 and TRBJ2-4, the complete variable domain is SAVISQKPSRDICQRGTSLTIQCQVDSQVTMMFWYRQQPGQSLTLIATANQGSEATYESGFVIDKFPISRPNLTFSTLTVSNMSPEDSSIYLCSVSRVAKNIQYFGAGTRLSVL.

The rearrangement uses TRBV7-9 and TRBJ2-3; D perhaps matches TRBD1 (6 bases). Trimming took off 1 base at V and 0 bases at J, with 14 bases between the two ends. This CDR3 contains 17 residues. The germline V gene encodes CDR1 SEHNR and CDR2 FQNEAQ (reference sequence). The CDR3 DNA reads as TGTGCCAGCAGCTTAGGTGGGGACAAGCCTAGCACAGATACGCAGTATTTT. Its translation is CASSLGGDKPSTDTQYF.

The V and J genes are TRBV11-3 and TRBJ2-3, with a tentative D call TRBD2 (6 bases). Germline CDR1 reads SGHNT; CDR2 reads YENEEA. The CDR3 loop spans 16 amino acids. Trimming pared 2 bases from V and 2 bases from J, leaving 14 bases between. The CDR3 DNA reads as TGTGCCAGCAGCTTATTTTCGGGGGAGAACACAGATACGCAGTATTTT. Amino acid sequence: CASSLFSGENTDTQYF.

The chain combines TRBV10-3 with TRBJ2-1, with a weak D call TRBD1 (5 bases). V lost 2 bases and J lost 9, with 8 bases in between. The CDR3 loop spans 12 amino acids. Germline loops: CDR1 ENHRY, CDR2 SYGVKD. The CDR3 here is CAISEVRGEQFF. The CDR3 coding sequence is TGTGCCATCAGTGAGGTAAGGGGTGAGCAGTTCTTC.

This clone was found once. J is TRBJ2-7 and V is TRBV7-6; 7 bases are a match to TRBD2. Germline loops: CDR1 SGHVS, CDR2 FNYEAQ. The V segment lost 5 bases and the J segment 3 bases; nucleotides outside the gene matches: 13. The CDR3 sequence is 16 residues long. CDR3 in amino acids: CASSLPMGGSFYEQYF. The CDR3 nucleotides read TGTGCCAGCAGCCTTCCGATGGGCGGGAGTTTCTACGAGCAGTACTTC.

The chain uses TRBV4-1 and TRBJ1-5; no definite D call. CDR3 length: 15 amino acids. V was clipped by 1 base and J by 3 bases, with 10 bases between them. CDR1 is MGHRA and CDR2 is YSYEKL in the germline V gene. The CDR3 coding sequence is TGCGCCAGCAGCCAAGCCTCGGCAGCCAATCAGCCCCAGCATTTT. Its translation is CASSQASAANQPQHF.

V gene TRBV10-2 combines with J gene TRBJ2-2; D not resolved. Germline V gives CDR1 WSHSY, CDR2 SAAADI. The CDR3 contains 12 residues. V was cut by 5 bases and J by 5 bases, with 6 bases left in between. The CDR3 nucleotides read TGCGCCAGCAGTTTTACGACCGGGGAGCTGTTTTTT. Its translation is CASSFTTGELFF.

V and J are TRBV19 and TRBJ2-5; no clear D gene. This CDR3 region has 12 residues. Germline lookup yields CDR1 LNHDA and CDR2 SQIVND (reference sequence). V was clipped by 2 bases and J by 5 bases, with 6 bases between them. This CDR3 is CASSINSETQYF. The CDR3 DNA is TGTGCCAGTAGTATAAATTCGGAGACCCAGTACTTC.

The rearrangement joins TRBV2 to TRBJ2-3, with D unclear. Trimming took 3 bases from V and 0 from J, leaving 16 bases between them. This CDR3 comprises 17 residues. Germline lookup yields CDR1 SNHLY and CDR2 FYNNEI. The CDR3 bases are TGTGCCAGCAGTGACCCGGGTACCTTGCCTAGCACAGATACGCAGTATTTT. Translation: CASSDPGTLPSTDTQYF.

This chain connects TRBV9 to TRBJ2-3, with D maybe TRBD2 (6 bases). Germline V gene lookup returns CDR1 SGDLS and CDR2 YYNGEE. The V and J ends lost 0 bases and 3 bases respectively, with 17 bases between them. This CDR3 contains 17 residues. CDR3 amino acids: CASSVGGGTLSTDTQYF. In DNA form, the CDR3 reads TGTGCCAGCAGCGTAGGAGGAGGGACGTTATCGACAGATACGCAGTATTTT.

This clone has just one count. This chain links TRBV18 with TRBJ1-2, with a tentative D call TRBD1 (5 bases). The CDR3 is 13 residues long. Looked up from germline, CDR1 is KGHSH and CDR2 is LQKENI. V was pared by 3 bases and J by 5 bases, with 10 bases between. The DNA of the CDR3 is TGTGCCAGCTCACCCTTCAGGGTTTATGGCTACACCTTC. It encodes CASSPFRVYGYTF.